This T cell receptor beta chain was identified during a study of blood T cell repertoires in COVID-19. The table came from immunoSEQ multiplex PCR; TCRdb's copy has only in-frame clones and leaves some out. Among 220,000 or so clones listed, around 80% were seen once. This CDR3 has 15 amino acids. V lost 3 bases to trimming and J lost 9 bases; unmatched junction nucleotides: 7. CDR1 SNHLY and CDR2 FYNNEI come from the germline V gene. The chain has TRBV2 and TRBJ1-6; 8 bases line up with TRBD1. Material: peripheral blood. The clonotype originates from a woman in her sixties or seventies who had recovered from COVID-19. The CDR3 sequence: CASSDGQGAFSPLHF. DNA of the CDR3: TGTGCCAGCAGTGACGGGCAGGGGGCTTTTTCACCCCTCCACTTT.